This T cell receptor (beta chain) was captured in a study of radiation and T cells in renal cell carcinoma. Study-wide context: Nephrectomy followed 15 Gy stereotactic body radiation by 4 weeks.

Noted time point: baseline pretreatment blood. Treatment indicated: 15 Gy SBRT to primary tumor, nephrectomy 4 weeks later. After SBRT, blood was collected at 2 and 4 weeks, plus baseline. Sequenced by immunoSEQ multiplex PCR; TCRdb stores in-frame clones only, minus some. The sample records about 150,000 clones, about 88% being singletons. About this clone: What it binds is not known.

Broader study findings: Top tumor clonotypes rose in blood 2 weeks post-radiation, then contracted. Pretreatment tumor biopsies were lacking, so baseline clonotypes are unknown.

The receptor's source is a woman aged 45-65 years with renal cell carcinoma. This sample comprised blood, obtained from a patient whose treatment included radiotherapy and nephrectomy.

CDR3 sequence (DNA): TGTGCCAGCAGTTTATTGAGTCAGCCCCAGCATTTT. This encodes CASSLLSQPQHF. The chain employs TRBV28 and TRBJ1-5; D ambiguous. The V and J ends lost 1 base and 6 bases respectively, with 4 bases between them. There are 12 residues in the CDR3. Germline V lookup: CDR1 MDHEN, CDR2 SYDVKM.